This T cell receptor beta chain was recorded in a study of early T cells in non-severe SARS-CoV-2 infection. TCRdb independently ran MiXCR on the 5' RACE reads; one entry per CDR3 protein. The table includes about 25,000 distinct CDR3 sequences, roughly 4% detected once. Germline V gene lookup returns CDR1 LGHDT and CDR2 YNNKEL (reference sequence). There are 11 residues in the CDR3. Between the trimmed V and J ends, which lost 3 bases and 7 bases, there was a span of 4 bases. This clonotype showed up many times. Sequencing was carried out using whole blood. This chain uses TRBV3-1 with TRBJ2-1, with no clear D. The TCR originated in an adult who was a healthcare worker with PCR-confirmed SARS-CoV-2 infection or an uninfected control (not recorded which). The CDR3 here is CASSHLNEQFF. CDR3 DNA: TGTGCCAGCAGCCATCTAAATGAGCAGTTCTTC.